The subject of this entry is one TCR beta chain. As yet, its antigen is unknown. This sample is drawn from a study of Ad26.COV2.S vaccination and SARS-CoV-2 variants. The CDR3 loop spans 12 amino acids. V lost 3 bases and J lost 1, with 3 bases in between. This sample's treatment: roughly 19 received Ad26.COV2.S at low or high dose, single or two shots; 5 received placebo; per-sample allocation not given. Samples were taken on day 63 after the first vaccine or placebo injection. Clones were sequenced by immunoSEQ multiplex PCR, and TCRdb holds only the in-frame ones, with some missing. The table records about 440,000 clones, around 91% of them present only once. Findings and caveats of the study: With respect to non-spike TCR breadth, vaccine and placebo recipients were similar.

The sequence derives from a person between 18 and 65 years old who received the Ad26.COV2.S COVID-19 vaccine or a placebo. The J gene is TRBJ2-5, the V gene TRBV12-3 or TRBV12-4; no definite D call. Sequenced material: peripheral blood, taken in a trial of Ad26.COV2.S vaccine versus placebo. CDR3 sequence (DNA): TGTGCCAGCAGTTTCACCCAAGAGACCCAGTACTTC. This codes for CASSFTQETQYF.